This T cell receptor beta chain was recovered during a study of CXCR3-negative and CXCR3-positive naive CD8 T cells. Study findings and constraints: From TRB CDR3 properties, TCR strength was inferred; surface CD5 did not differ between naive subsets. The study found more hydrophobic TRB CDR3s in CXCR3-positive naive cells than in CXCR3-negative naive cells. Diversity was high in both naive subsets and much lower in memory cells.

The libraries of TRB cDNA were constructed through 5' RACE using UMI labels. TCRdb reanalyzed the 5' RACE reads and collapses them to one entry per CDR3 protein, without DNA. The sample is made up of about 120,000 distinct CDR3 sequences, and the top ten hold approximately 0.36% of it. On this clonotype itself: What it recognizes is unknown.

Germline CDR1 and CDR2: MNHEY and SVGEGT. There are 14 residues in the CDR3. Investigators sorted each CD8+ T cell subset in triplicate, taking 300,000 cells each time. Within the CD8+ T cell compartment, naive cells were CD45RO-CCR7+CD27+CD95-. The sequenced material came from naive CXCR3+ CD8+ T cells from blood. Subset indicated: CD45RO-CCR7+CD27+CD95- naive CD8+ T cells expressing CXCR3 (TNR3+). The chain couples TRBV6-2 or TRBV6-3 to TRBJ2-7. The clonotype was recovered from a human donor in good health. Some clones in this sample may be carry-over from other donors' samples. CDR3 amino acids: CASSFGSYDYEQYF.